This T cell receptor beta chain came from a study of blood T cell repertoires in COVID-19. Some clones are missing from TCRdb's copy, which holds only in-frame ones; the method was immunoSEQ multiplex PCR. The sample shows under 200,000 clones, roughly 86% of them seen only once. Trimming removed 3 bases from V and 6 bases from J; junction bases left unmatched: 7. CDR1 and CDR2 from the germline V gene are ENHRY and SYGVKD. The length of the CDR3 is 15 residues. The chain carries TRBV10-3 and TRBJ1-5, with 8 bases fitting TRBD1. The source is a woman older than 75 with COVID-19, enrolled during active disease. The sample was peripheral blood. CDR3 sequence reads: CAISDLDRDSQPQHF. CDR3 bases: TGTGCCATCAGTGATTTGGACAGGGATAGTCAGCCCCAGCATTTT.